These 28 T cell receptor beta chains share one sample of origin, sequenced in a study of blood T cell repertoires in COVID-19. Repertoires were generated with immunoSEQ multiplex PCR, while TCRdb's copy carries only in-frame clones and drops some. The sample comprises around 200,000 clones, 80% to 90% of which are singletons, and 6.2% rests with the top ten. The sequenced sample was peripheral blood. These receptors came from a man aged 55 to 70 who had recovered from COVID-19.

The CDR3 loop reads CASGTSGRVDTQYF. In nucleotides, the CDR3 is TGTGCCAGTGGGACTAGCGGGAGAGTAGATACGCAGTATTTT. This chain links TRBV28 with TRBJ2-3; 14 nucleotides line up with TRBD2. Germline V lookup: CDR1 MDHEN, CDR2 SYDVKM. The CDR3 is 14 residues long. The trim removed 9 bases at V and 5 bases at J, leaving 4 bases unmatched.

The chain recombines TRBV12-3 or TRBV12-4 with TRBJ1-5; tentative D call: TRBD1 (5 bases). The CDR3 has 13 amino acids. Trimming pared 7 bases from V and 6 bases from J, leaving 13 bases between. The DNA of the CDR3 is TGTGCCAGCACCCCCAGGGTCGGTCAGCCCCAGCATTTT. Protein product: CASTPRVGQPQHF.

The chain joins TRBV30 to TRBJ1-2; no clear D. V was trimmed by 5 bases and J by 4 bases, leaving 8 bases between them. The CDR3 spans 11 residues. Germline CDR1 and CDR2: GTSNPN and SVGIG (reference sequence). The CDR3 nucleotides read TGTGCCTGGCATAGTGGCTATGGCTACACCTTC. Translated: CAWHSGYGYTF.

The V call is TRBV5-1, the J call TRBJ1-4; D is unclear. Germline CDR1 SGHRS, CDR2 YFSETQ. This CDR3 spans 12 amino acids. V lost 4 bases and J lost 5, with 6 bases in between. The CDR3 region is CASSPENEKLFF. CDR3 sequence (DNA): TGCGCCAGCAGCCCGGAGAATGAAAAACTGTTTTTT.

CDR3 sequence reads: CASSLGLPGNTGELFF. The CDR3 DNA reads as TGTGCCAGCAGCCTAGGACTACCAGGAAACACCGGGGAGCTGTTTTTT. This chain uses TRBV3-1 (or the pseudogene TRBV3-2) with TRBJ2-2; tentative D call: TRBD2 (6 bases). CDR1 is LGHDT and CDR2 is YNNKEL in the germline V gene (reference sequence). V lost 4 bases to trimming and J lost 2 bases, with 14 bases between them. The CDR3 extends over 16 amino acids.

The V call is TRBV5-1, the J call TRBJ1-1, with D unclear. The germline V gene has CDR1 SGHRS and CDR2 YFSETQ. The V gene lost 2 bases and the J gene lost 1 base, with 6 bases spanning the gap. The CDR3 runs 13 residues. In DNA, the CDR3 is TGCGCCAGCAGCTTCGGAGAGAACACTGAAGCTTTCTTT. Protein product: CASSFGENTEAFF.

The rearrangement uses TRBV10-1 and TRBJ2-7; 7 bases are shared with TRBD2. The germline V gene has CDR1 WNHNN and CDR2 SYGVQD (reference sequence). The CDR3 runs to 15 residues. Losses at the gene ends were 4 bases for V and 0 bases for J; bases not matched to a gene: 6. CDR3 nucleotide sequence: TGCGCCAGCAGTGCCGCGGGAGCCCCCTCCTACGAGCAGTACTTC. This encodes CASSAAGAPSYEQYF.

The chain joins TRBV19 to TRBJ2-3; 10 bases line up with TRBD2. Germline loops: CDR1 LNHDA, CDR2 SQIVND (reference sequence). This CDR3 has 17 residues. V lost 7 bases, J lost 4 bases, and 14 bases stayed unmatched. The CDR3, as DNA: TGTGCCAGTACCCCACGGGGGCCAGCGGGAGGGGCAGATACGCAGTATTTT. Its translation: CASTPRGPAGGADTQYF.

The V call is TRBV3-1 (or the pseudogene TRBV3-2), the J call TRBJ1-2; D is ambiguous. With 0 bases removed from V and 0 bases from J, the gap between germline ends came to 5 bases. This CDR3 comprises 14 residues. CDR1 and CDR2 from the germline V gene are LGHDT and YNNKEL (reference sequence). The CDR3, as DNA: TGTGCCAGCAGCCAAGACACGGCTAACTATGGCTACACCTTC. It specifies CASSQDTANYGYTF.

V is TRBV27 and J is TRBJ2-2; weak D call: TRBD2 (7 bases). The CDR3 is 15 amino acids. Trimming removed 3 bases from V and 7 bases from J, with 15 bases in between. Germline V lookup: CDR1 MNHEY, CDR2 SMNVEV (reference sequence). The CDR3 DNA reads as TGTGCCAGCAGTTTGGAGGGAGGGGGAATCGGGGAGCTGTTTTTT. This sequence encodes CASSLEGGGIGELFF.

The chain recombines TRBV28 with TRBJ1-5, with TRBD1 matching 10 bases. Germline-derived CDR1 and CDR2 are MDHEN and SYDVKM. V dropped 7 bases and J dropped 4; count of bases not matched to a gene: 16. This CDR3 region has 18 residues. The CDR3 region is CASTHSLDRGKLNQPQHF. The CDR3, as DNA: TGTGCCAGCACCCACTCCCTGGACAGGGGGAAGTTAAATCAGCCCCAGCATTTT.

The gene calls are TRBV7-3 and TRBJ2-3, with D hard to call. This CDR3 is built from 14 residues. V was pared by 5 bases and J by 0 bases, with 9 bases between. Per the germline V gene, CDR1 is SGHTA and CDR2 is FQGTGA. The CDR3 DNA reads TGTGCCAGCAGCCGCCAGTGGAGCACAGATACGCAGTATTTT. Amino acids: CASSRQWSTDTQYF.

The rearrangement uses TRBV27 and TRBJ1-5; D remains ambiguous. This CDR3 contains 15 residues. The germline CDR1 and CDR2 sequences are MNHEY and SMNVEV (reference sequence). Deletions cut 0 bases from V and 7 bases from J, with 13 bases between. CDR3 coding DNA: TGTGCCAGCAGTTTATCGTTCGGGGTTGGGCAGCCCCAGCATTTT. Encoded protein: CASSLSFGVGQPQHF.

The V call is TRBV3-1 (or the pseudogene TRBV3-2), the J call TRBJ1-1; 12 bases are a match to TRBD1. There are 16 residues in the CDR3. Trimming at V came to 4 bases and at J to 6 bases, leaving 9 bases not matched to a gene. From germline, CDR1 is LGHDT and CDR2 YNNKEL (reference sequence). This chain's CDR3 is CASSRTGTGGLAEAFF. In DNA, the CDR3 is TGTGCCAGCAGCCGAACCGGGACAGGGGGCCTGGCTGAAGCTTTCTTT.

This clone has only a few counts. The CDR3 sequence: CATGTARYNEQFF. The CDR3 bases are TGTGCCACCGGGACAGCGCGTTACAATGAGCAGTTCTTC. The V call is TRBV15, the J call TRBJ2-1; 7 bases align to TRBD1. J gave up 4 bases and V 8 bases, and 5 bases lay outside the gene matches. CDR1 is LNHNV and CDR2 is YYDKDF in the germline V gene (reference sequence). The CDR3 length is 13 residues.

The rearrangement links TRBV5-1 to TRBJ1-2, with TRBD1 matching over 7 bases. CDR1 and CDR2 from the germline V gene are SGHRS and YFSETQ. With 3 bases clipped from V and 0 bases from J, the junction kept 11 bases outside the gene matches. CDR3 size: 17 residues. CDR3 sequence: CASSWHTDRTTNYGYTF. The DNA for the CDR3 is TGCGCCAGCAGCTGGCACACGGACAGGACGACTAACTATGGCTACACCTTC.

The chain couples TRBV18 to TRBJ1-1; D is undetermined. Germline V gene sequence: CDR1 KGHSH, CDR2 LQKENI. Trimming left V 2 bases short and J 0 bases short, with 10 bases between. The CDR3 runs 15 residues. The CDR3 loop is CASSPRRQMNTEAFF. The CDR3 coding sequence is TGTGCCAGCTCACCAAGGCGGCAAATGAACACTGAAGCTTTCTTT.

The gene calls are TRBV6-5 and TRBJ1-1; D is undetermined. The germline CDR1 and CDR2 sequences are MNHEY and SVGAGI. Trimming cost V 9 bases and J 4 bases, with 18 bases left between them. This CDR3 is built from 14 residues. The CDR3 DNA reads TGTGCCAGTGGAGGCCGGGGAAGGATCACTGAAGCTTTCTTT. Its translation is CASGGRGRITEAFF.

This clone has more than one count but fewer than ten. The chain is built from TRBV7-9 and TRBJ2-3; the D is unclear. V was cut by 1 base and J by 4 bases, with 6 bases left in between. This CDR3 is built from 13 residues. The V gene's germline CDR1 is SEHNR and CDR2 FQNEAQ (reference sequence). The CDR3 bases are TGTGCCAGCAGCTTAGGCGTCGCAGATACGCAGTATTTT. As protein: CASSLGVADTQYF.

In DNA form, the CDR3 reads TGCGCCAGCGGCAGGGGTGGCGGGGAGCTGTTTTTT. Protein: CASGRGGGELFF. The chain combines TRBV10-2 with TRBJ2-2; possibly TRBD1 for D (6 bases). This CDR3 region has 12 residues. Germline V gives CDR1 WSHSY, CDR2 SAAADI. The V end was cut by 8 bases, the J end by 7 bases, with 11 bases between.

The chain joins TRBV24-1 to TRBJ2-5; D is unclear. The V end was cut by 1 base, the J end by 5 bases, with 7 bases between. There are 13 residues in the CDR3. Germline V gives CDR1 KGHDR, CDR2 SFDVKD. Written as DNA, the CDR3 is TGTGCCACCAGTGATTTCCCACGGGAGACCCAGTACTTC. It encodes CATSDFPRETQYF.

The chain is built from TRBV5-1 and TRBJ2-1, with TRBD1 identical over 7 bases. V shed 5 bases, J shed 4 bases, and the junction held 15 bases outside the gene matches. Looked up from germline, CDR1 is SGHRS and CDR2 is YFSETQ. The CDR3 runs 17 residues. CDR3 DNA sequence: TGCGCCAGCAGACCTAGATTCGGGACAGCGATATACAATGAGCAGTTCTTC. Translating it yields CASRPRFGTAIYNEQFF. Drawing the rest from reference TRBV5-1 and TRBJ2-1, the complete variable domain is KAGVTQTPRYLIKTRGQQVTLSCSPISGHRSVSWYQQTPGQGLQFLFEYFSETQRNKGNFPGRFSGRQFSNSRSEMNVSTLELGDSALYLCASRPRFGTAIYNEQFFGPGTRLTVL.

This clone was seen only once. The chain carries TRBV9 and TRBJ1-2; D is perhaps TRBD1 (6 bases). Germline V gene sequence: CDR1 SGDLS, CDR2 YYNGEE. The CDR3 length is 13 residues. V lost 3 bases and J lost 2, with 8 bases in between. The CDR3 DNA reads TGTGCCAGCAGCGAAGGACAGAACTATGGCTACACCTTC. Translated: CASSEGQNYGYTF.

This rearrangement joins TRBV28 to TRBJ2-5; TRBD2 aligns across 12 bases. Germline V gene data show CDR1 as MDHEN and CDR2 as SYDVKM. CDR3 size: 15 residues. Trimming at V came to 8 bases and at J to 5 bases, leaving 9 bases not matched to a gene. This CDR3 reads CASELAGGLRETQYF. The CDR3 DNA follows: TGTGCCAGCGAACTAGCGGGGGGCCTCAGGGAGACCCAGTACTTC.

The chain combines TRBV5-1 with TRBJ2-3, with 9 bases aligning to TRBD1. The CDR3 has 16 amino acids. Germline values: CDR1 SGHRS, CDR2 YFSETQ. Trimming removed 0 bases from V and 2 bases from J; junction bases left unmatched: 4. The CDR3 bases are TGCGCCAGCAGCTTGGCGGGACAGGGCCACACAGATACGCAGTATTTT. Translation: CASSLAGQGHTDTQYF.

J is TRBJ2-1 and V is TRBV6-6, with TRBD1 matching over 7 bases. Germline trimming cut 2 bases from V and 4 bases from J; bases unmatched to any gene: 5. Per germline, CDR1 MNHNY and CDR2 SVGAGI (reference sequence). There are 15 residues in the CDR3. CDR3: CASSYEGANYNEQFF. CDR3 DNA: TGTGCCAGCAGTTACGAGGGGGCTAATTACAATGAGCAGTTCTTC.

The chain combines TRBV5-1 with TRBJ2-1; 9 positions agree with TRBD2. J gave up 6 bases and V 0 bases, and 10 bases lay outside the gene matches. Per the germline V gene, CDR1 is SGHRS and CDR2 is YFSETQ. This CDR3 has 17 residues. The CDR3: CASSLAPSSGMGNEQFF. CDR3 coding DNA: TGCGCCAGCAGCTTGGCCCCCTCTAGCGGGATGGGCAATGAGCAGTTCTTC.

The chain has TRBV3-1 (or the pseudogene TRBV3-2) and TRBJ1-5; TRBD1 matches at 10 bases. Unmatched junction bases numbered 28, after V lost 11 bases and J lost 0 bases. CDR3 length: 22 residues. Germline-derived CDR1 and CDR2 are LGHDT and YNNKEL (reference sequence). The DNA of the CDR3 is TGTGCCGGCCTGGGGGACAGGGGACCTTCCTTCCCGTACCGTAATAGCAATCAGCCCCAGCATTTT. It specifies CAGLGDRGPSFPYRNSNQPQHF.